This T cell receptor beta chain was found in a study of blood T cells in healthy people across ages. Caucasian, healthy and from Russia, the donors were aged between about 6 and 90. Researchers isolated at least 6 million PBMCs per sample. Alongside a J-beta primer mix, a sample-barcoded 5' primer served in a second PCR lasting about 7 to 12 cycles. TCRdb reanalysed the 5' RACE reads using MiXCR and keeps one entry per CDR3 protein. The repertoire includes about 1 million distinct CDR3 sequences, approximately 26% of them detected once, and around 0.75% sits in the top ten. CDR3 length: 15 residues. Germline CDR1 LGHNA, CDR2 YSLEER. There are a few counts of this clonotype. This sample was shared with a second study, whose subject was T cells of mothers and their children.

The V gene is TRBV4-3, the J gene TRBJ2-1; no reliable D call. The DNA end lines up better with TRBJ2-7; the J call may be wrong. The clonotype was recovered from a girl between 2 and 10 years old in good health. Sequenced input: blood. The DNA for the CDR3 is TGCGCCAGCAGCCAAGTAGATAGTCCGCTCTACGAGCAGTACTTC. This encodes CASSQVDSPLYEQYF.